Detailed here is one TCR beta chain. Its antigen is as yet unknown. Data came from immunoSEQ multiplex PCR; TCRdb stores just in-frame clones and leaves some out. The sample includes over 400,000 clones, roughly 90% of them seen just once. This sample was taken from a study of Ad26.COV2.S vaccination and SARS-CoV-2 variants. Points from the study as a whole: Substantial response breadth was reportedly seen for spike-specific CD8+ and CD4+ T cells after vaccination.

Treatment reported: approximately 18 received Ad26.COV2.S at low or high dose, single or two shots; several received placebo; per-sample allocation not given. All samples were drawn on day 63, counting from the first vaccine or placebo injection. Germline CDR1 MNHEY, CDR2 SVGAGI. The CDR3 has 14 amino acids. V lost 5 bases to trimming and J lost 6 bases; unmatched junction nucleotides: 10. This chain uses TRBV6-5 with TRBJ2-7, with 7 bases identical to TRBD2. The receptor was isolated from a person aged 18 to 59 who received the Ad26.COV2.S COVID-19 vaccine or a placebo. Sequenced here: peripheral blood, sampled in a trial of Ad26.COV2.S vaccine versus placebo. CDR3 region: CASSKPGGWAEQYF. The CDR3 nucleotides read TGTGCCAGCAGTAAGCCGGGGGGATGGGCCGAGCAGTACTTC.